Shown below are 29 T cell receptor beta chains from a single sample sequenced in a study of monozygotic twins with inflammatory bowel disease. TCRdb reanalyzed the 5' RACE reads, giving one entry per CDR3 protein sequence and no DNA. This sample's table has about 150,000 distinct CDR3 sequences. Specimen: blood. Receptors were obtained from a human donor with ulcerative colitis or Crohn's disease, or a healthy co-twin of an affected twin (not recorded which).

The chain joins TRBV11-2 to TRBJ2-3; TCRdb outputs TRBD2, but without DNA this stays unchecked. From germline, CDR1 is SGHAT and CDR2 FQNNGV. The length of the CDR3 is 20 residues. The CDR3 sequence is CASSLEPPAGGIKGTDTQYF.

The genes are TRBV18 and TRBJ2-1; TCRdb's assignment of TRBD1 cannot be checked, as there is no DNA. CDR1 is KGHSH and CDR2 is LQKENI in the germline V gene. CDR3 length: 11 residues. CDR3 residues: CASPRGNEQFF.

The J gene is TRBJ1-1, the V gene TRBV29-1. Per the germline V gene, CDR1 is SQVTM and CDR2 is ANQGSEA. This CDR3 comprises 14 residues. This chain's CDR3 is CSVELMVLNTEAFF.

The chain has TRBV14 and TRBJ1-1. Germline values: CDR1 SGHDN, CDR2 FVKESK. CDR3 length: 16 residues. CDR3 residues: CASSPLVNNMNTEAFF.

The chain uses TRBV27 and TRBJ2-1. In germline, CDR1 is MNHEY, CDR2 SMNVEV (reference sequence). The CDR3 has 14 residues. CDR3 amino acids: CASSSPRPNNEQFF.

This chain joins TRBV20-1 and TRBJ2-7. Germline V lookup: CDR1 DFQATT, CDR2 SNEGSKA (reference sequence). The CDR3 is made up of 13 amino acids. The CDR3 reads CSYSLNRGYEQYF.

The chain combines TRBV4-3 with TRBJ2-7; TCRdb designates TRBD1, a call that cannot be tested without DNA. The CDR3 consists of 16 residues. Germline V gene lookup returns CDR1 LGHNA and CDR2 YSLEER. The CDR3 loop is CASSQGPGPLTYEQYF.

The chain links TRBV27 to TRBJ2-7; no DNA is available, so the TRBD1 call from TCRdb remains unchecked. The length of the CDR3 is 13 residues. CDR1 and CDR2 (germline): MNHEY, SMNVEV (reference sequence). The CDR3 is CASSFTGLSEQYF.

V and J are TRBV4-1 and TRBJ2-7. This CDR3 comprises 14 residues. Germline V CDR1 and CDR2: MGHRA, YSYEKL. The CDR3 here is CASSQDGSSYEQYF.

The V call is TRBV12-3 or TRBV12-4, the J call TRBJ1-3. This CDR3 is built from 17 residues. CDR3 in amino acids: CASSSIGRGISGNTIYF.

This chain connects TRBV10-3 to TRBJ2-7; no DNA is available, so the TRBD1 call from TCRdb remains unchecked. CDR3 length: 13 residues. CDR1 and CDR2 from the germline V gene are ENHRY and SYGVKD. CDR3 residues: CAISLGQSYEQYF.

This rearrangement joins TRBV10-3 to TRBJ1-2. The length of the CDR3 is 15 residues. The V gene's germline CDR1 is ENHRY and CDR2 SYGVKD. CDR3 protein: CAISESQESNYGYTF.

The V gene is TRBV28, the J gene TRBJ2-1; TCRdb reports TRBD2, a call that lacks DNA to check it against. Germline V CDR1 and CDR2: MDHEN, SYDVKM. This CDR3 is 14 amino acids long. CDR3: CASTRGARVDEQFF.

V is TRBV25-1 and J is TRBJ2-2. The germline V gene encodes CDR1 MGHDK and CDR2 SYGVNS. The CDR3 extends over 15 amino acids. CDR3 amino acids: CASSGKHGSAGELFF.

The genes are TRBV7-9 and TRBJ2-2. CDR3 length: 13 amino acids. Per germline, CDR1 SEHNR and CDR2 FQNEAQ (reference sequence). Here the CDR3 reads CASSLLRDGELFF.

The rearrangement links TRBV9 to TRBJ1-5. The CDR3 has 12 amino acids. From germline, CDR1 is SGDLS and CDR2 YYNGEE. CDR3 region: CASSVGDQPQHF.

The rearrangement links TRBV5-1 to TRBJ1-2; TCRdb outputs TRBD1, but without DNA this stays unchecked. The CDR3 length is 15 residues. Looked up from germline, CDR1 is SGHRS and CDR2 is YFSETQ. CDR3 residues: CASSLGPGQGAGYTF. Supplemented by reference TRBV5-1 and TRBJ1-2, the full variable domain reads KAGVTQTPRYLIKTRGQQVTLSCSPISGHRSVSWYQQTPGQGLQFLFEYFSETQRNKGNFPGRFSGRQFSNSRSEMNVSTLELGDSALYLCASSLGPGQGAGYTFGSGTRLTVV.

The chain employs TRBV27 and TRBJ1-1. Germline CDR1 reads MNHEY; CDR2 reads SMNVEV (reference sequence). The CDR3 covers 12 residues. CDR3: CASRAENTEAFF.

V and J are TRBV5-4 and TRBJ2-2; the TCRdb call, TRBD1, lacks DNA for checking. The CDR3 loop spans 15 amino acids. Germline CDR1 is SGHNT and CDR2 is YYREEE (reference sequence). The CDR3 loop is CASSHDRGPTGELFF.

This sequence joins TRBV19 and TRBJ2-3; TCRdb proposes TRBD2, but this gene call is untestable without DNA. Germline V CDR1 and CDR2: LNHDA, SQIVND (reference sequence). This CDR3 region has 16 residues. CDR3 residues: CASSPRDSGNTDTQYF.

The V and J genes are TRBV5-1 and TRBJ2-2; lacking DNA, the TRBD2 call made by TCRdb goes unchecked. The CDR3 is 16 residues long. Germline V gene data show CDR1 as SGHRS and CDR2 as YFSETQ. The CDR3 loop reads CASSLRLAGNTGELFF.

The chain couples TRBV29-1 to TRBJ1-5; lacking DNA, the TRBD1 call made by TCRdb goes unchecked. The CDR3 totals 13 residues. Germline CDR1 reads SQVTM; CDR2 reads ANQGSEA. The CDR3 spells CSVVTGINQPQHF.

The chain links TRBV5-1 to TRBJ2-2. Germline CDR1 SGHRS, CDR2 YFSETQ. This CDR3 has 16 amino acids. CDR3 protein: CASSLAGHANTGELFF.

This sequence joins TRBV5-1 and TRBJ2-2; the D call from TCRdb, TRBD2, cannot be confirmed without DNA. Germline CDR1 reads SGHRS; CDR2 reads YFSETQ. The CDR3 is 17 amino acids. The chain's CDR3 is CASSLGLAGGRTGELFF.

This chain connects TRBV6-6 to TRBJ2-7. CDR3 length: 13 residues. Germline V gene sequence: CDR1 MNHNY, CDR2 SVGAGI (reference sequence). The CDR3 sequence: CASKSADPHEQYF.

J is TRBJ1-1 and V is TRBV24-1. Germline lookup yields CDR1 KGHDR and CDR2 SFDVKD. The CDR3 spans 14 residues. The CDR3 is CATSDPKRNTEAFF.

J is TRBJ2-1 and V is TRBV9. The CDR3 has 13 amino acids. Germline lookup yields CDR1 SGDLS and CDR2 YYNGEE. The CDR3 loop is CASSLYSYNEQFF. The full variable domain, with the rest looked up from reference TRBV9 and TRBJ2-1, is DSGVTQTPKHLITATGQRVTLRCSPRSGDLSVYWYQQSLDQGLQFLIQYYNGEERAKGNILERFSAQQFPDLHSELNLSSLELGDSALYFCASSLYSYNEQFFGPGTRLTVL.

This chain links TRBV30 with TRBJ2-1; with no DNA, the TCRdb D assignment of TRBD1 cannot be verified. The CDR3 contains 15 residues. CDR1 is GTSNPN, CDR2 SVGIG, per germline (reference sequence). The chain's CDR3 is CAWSVLQGEFNEQFF.

V and J are TRBV21-1 and TRBJ2-2; there is no DNA to check the TCRdb D call of TRBD2. TRBV21-1 is shown as a pseudogene. The CDR3 runs 19 residues. The CDR3 spells CASSLPGLAGGPDTGELFF.